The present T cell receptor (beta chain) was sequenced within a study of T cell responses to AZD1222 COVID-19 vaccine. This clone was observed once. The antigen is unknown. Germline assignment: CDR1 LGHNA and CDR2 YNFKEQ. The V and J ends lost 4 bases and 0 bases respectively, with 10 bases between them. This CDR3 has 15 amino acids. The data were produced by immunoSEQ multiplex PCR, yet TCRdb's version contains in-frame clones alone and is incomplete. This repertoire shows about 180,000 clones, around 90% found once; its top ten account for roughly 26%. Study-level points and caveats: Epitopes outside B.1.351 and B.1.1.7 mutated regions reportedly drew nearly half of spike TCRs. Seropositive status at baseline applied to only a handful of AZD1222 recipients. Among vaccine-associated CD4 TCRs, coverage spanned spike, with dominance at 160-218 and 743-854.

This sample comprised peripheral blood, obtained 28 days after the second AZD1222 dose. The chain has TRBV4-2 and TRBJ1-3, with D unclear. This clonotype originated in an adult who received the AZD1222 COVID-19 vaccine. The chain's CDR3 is CASSREGVSGNTIYF. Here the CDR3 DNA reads TGTGCCAGCAGCCGGGAGGGAGTCTCTGGAAACACCATATATTTT.